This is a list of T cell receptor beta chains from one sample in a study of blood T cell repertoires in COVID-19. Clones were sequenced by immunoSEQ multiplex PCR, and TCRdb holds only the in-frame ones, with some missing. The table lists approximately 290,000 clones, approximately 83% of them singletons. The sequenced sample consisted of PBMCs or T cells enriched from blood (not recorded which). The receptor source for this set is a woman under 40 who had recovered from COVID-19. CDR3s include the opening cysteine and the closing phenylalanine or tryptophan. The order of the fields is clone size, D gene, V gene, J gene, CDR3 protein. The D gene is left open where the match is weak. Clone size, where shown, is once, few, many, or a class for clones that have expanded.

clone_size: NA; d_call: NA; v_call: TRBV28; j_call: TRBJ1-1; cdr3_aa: CASSLLMNTEAFF
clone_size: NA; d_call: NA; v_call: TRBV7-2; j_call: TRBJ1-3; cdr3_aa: CASSPDRTLSGNTIYF
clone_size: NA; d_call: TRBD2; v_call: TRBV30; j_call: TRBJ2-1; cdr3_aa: CAWRSQREFNNEQFF
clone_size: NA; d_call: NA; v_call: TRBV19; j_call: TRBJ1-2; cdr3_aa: CASSMLGRQVFGYTF
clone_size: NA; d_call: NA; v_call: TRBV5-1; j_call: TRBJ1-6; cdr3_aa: CASSLGQSSSPLHF
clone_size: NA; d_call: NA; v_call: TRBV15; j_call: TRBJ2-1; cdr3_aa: CACSGYNEQFF
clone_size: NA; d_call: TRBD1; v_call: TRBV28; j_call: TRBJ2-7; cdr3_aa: CASRGQGLSYEQYF
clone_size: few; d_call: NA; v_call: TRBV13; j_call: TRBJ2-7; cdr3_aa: CASSLQGSSYEQYF
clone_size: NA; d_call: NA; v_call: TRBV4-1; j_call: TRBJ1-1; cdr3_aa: CASSQVGRLVTEAFF
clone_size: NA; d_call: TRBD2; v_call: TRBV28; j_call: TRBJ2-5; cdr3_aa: CASSLFASGSVGETQYF
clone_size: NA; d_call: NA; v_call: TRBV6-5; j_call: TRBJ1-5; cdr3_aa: CASSYSWVGGQPQHF
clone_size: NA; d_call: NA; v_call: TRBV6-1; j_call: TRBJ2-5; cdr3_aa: CASSELLEIAIQETQYF
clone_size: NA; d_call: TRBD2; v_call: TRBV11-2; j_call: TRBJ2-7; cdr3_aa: CASSLTGRLAGSYEQYF
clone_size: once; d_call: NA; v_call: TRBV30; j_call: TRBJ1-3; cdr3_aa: CAWSRTDSGNTIYF
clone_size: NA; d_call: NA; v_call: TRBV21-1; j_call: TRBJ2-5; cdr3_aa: CASSNKPGGPGETQYF
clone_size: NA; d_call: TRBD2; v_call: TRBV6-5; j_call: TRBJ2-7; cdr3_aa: CASRQLAGSSYEQYF
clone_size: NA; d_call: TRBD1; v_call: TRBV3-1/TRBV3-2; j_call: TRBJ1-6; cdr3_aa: CASSPGGQGASNSPLHF
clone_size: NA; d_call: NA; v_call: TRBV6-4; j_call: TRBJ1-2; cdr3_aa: CASSQRLTGREGYGYTF
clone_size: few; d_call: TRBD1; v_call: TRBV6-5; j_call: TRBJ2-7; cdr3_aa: CASSSGQGGSYEQYF
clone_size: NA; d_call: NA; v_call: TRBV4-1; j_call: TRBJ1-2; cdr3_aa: CASSQVRDYGYTF
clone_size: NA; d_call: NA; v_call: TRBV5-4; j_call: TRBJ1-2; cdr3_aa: CASSHEGLNGYTF
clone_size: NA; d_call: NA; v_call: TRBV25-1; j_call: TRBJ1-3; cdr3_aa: CASSEVGGLHSGNTIYF
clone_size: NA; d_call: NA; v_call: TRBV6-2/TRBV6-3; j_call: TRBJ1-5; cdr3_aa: CASSYGLIQRSQPQHF
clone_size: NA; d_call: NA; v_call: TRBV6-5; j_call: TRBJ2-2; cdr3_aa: CASHPGGTGELFF
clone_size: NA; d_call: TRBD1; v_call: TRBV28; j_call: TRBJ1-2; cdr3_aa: CASSERTGDYGYTF
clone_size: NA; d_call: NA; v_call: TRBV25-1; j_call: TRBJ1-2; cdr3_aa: CASSKTGYGYTF
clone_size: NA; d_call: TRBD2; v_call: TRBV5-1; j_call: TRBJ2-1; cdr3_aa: CASSLGASGAYNEQFF